This T cell receptor (beta chain) emerged from a study of T cells in Graves' hyperthyroidism and ophthalmopathy. Whole-study context: Sampling of peripheral blood happened at initial diagnosis, prior to any treatment.

Each diagnosis drew on symptoms, thyroxine, TRAb, thyroid ultrasound and orbital computed tomography findings. This clonotype was recorded many times. Regions amplified from RNA transcripts were the TCR beta CDR3 regions. The HTBI primer set was used in a first-round RT-PCR of the TCR CDR3. MiXCR, run by TCRdb on the multiplex PCR reads, gives a single entry per CDR3 protein. The data show tens of thousands of distinct CDR3 sequences, with around half seen just once and about 6% held by the top ten. V lost 5 bases and J lost 3; bases outside the gene matches: 2. The germline V gene encodes CDR1 MNHEY and CDR2 SVGEGT. The CDR3 contains 14 residues.

The sequence came from a woman in her 50s with Graves' hyperthyroidism that later progressed to Graves' ophthalmopathy. The sample consisted of blood. This chain links TRBV6-2 or TRBV6-3 with TRBJ2-7; 12 bases align to TRBD2. The CDR3 is CASSGLAGFYEQYF. The CDR3 nucleotides are TGTGCCAGCAGTGGACTAGCGGGATTCTACGAGCAGTACTTC.